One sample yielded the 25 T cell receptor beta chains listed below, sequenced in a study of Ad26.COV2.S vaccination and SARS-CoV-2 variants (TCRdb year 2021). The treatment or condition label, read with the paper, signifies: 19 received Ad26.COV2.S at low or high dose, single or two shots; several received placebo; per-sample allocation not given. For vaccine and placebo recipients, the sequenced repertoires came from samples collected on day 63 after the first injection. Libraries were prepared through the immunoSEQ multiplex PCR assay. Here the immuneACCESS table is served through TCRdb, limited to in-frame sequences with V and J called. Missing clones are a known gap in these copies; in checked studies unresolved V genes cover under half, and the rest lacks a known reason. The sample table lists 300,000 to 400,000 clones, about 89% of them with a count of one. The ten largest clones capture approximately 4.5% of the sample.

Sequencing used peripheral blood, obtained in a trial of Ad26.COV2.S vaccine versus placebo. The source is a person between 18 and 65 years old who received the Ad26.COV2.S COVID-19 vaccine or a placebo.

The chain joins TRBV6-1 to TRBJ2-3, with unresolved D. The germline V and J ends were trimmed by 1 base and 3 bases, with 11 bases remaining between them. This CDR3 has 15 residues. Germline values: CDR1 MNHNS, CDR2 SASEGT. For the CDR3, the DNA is TGTGCCAGCAGTGAAGAGGGCCGAAGGACAGATACGCAGTATTTT. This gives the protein CASSEEGRRTDTQYF.

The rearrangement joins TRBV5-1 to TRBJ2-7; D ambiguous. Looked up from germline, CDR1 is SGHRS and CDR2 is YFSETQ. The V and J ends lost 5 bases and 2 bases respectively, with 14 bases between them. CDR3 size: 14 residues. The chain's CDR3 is CASRPTDGPYEQYF. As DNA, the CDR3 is TGCGCCAGCAGACCTACCGACGGTCCCTACGAGCAGTACTTC.

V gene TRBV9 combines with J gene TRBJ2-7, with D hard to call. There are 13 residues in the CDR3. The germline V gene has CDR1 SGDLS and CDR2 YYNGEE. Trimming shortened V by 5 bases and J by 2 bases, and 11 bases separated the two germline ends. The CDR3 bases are TGTGCCAGCAGTCCGTCGGAAACCTACGAGCAGTACTTC. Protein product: CASSPSETYEQYF.

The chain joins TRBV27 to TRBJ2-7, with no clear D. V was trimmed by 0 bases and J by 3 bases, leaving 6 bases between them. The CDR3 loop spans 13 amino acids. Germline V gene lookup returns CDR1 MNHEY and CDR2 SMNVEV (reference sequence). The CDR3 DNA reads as TGTGCCAGCAGTTTATCTGTCAGCTACGAGCAGTACTTC. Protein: CASSLSVSYEQYF.

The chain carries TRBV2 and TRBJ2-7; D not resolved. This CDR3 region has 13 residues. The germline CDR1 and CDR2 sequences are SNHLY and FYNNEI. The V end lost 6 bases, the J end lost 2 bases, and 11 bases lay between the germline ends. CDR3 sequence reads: CASRGRATYEQYF. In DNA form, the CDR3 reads TGTGCCAGCAGAGGCCGGGCCACCTACGAGCAGTACTTC.

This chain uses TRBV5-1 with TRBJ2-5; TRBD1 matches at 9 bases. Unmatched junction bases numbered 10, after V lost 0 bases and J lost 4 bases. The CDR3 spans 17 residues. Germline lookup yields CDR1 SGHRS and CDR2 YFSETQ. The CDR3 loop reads CASSLAPGQGNGETQYF. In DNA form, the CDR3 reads TGCGCCAGCAGCTTGGCGCCAGGACAGGGGAACGGAGAGACCCAGTACTTC.

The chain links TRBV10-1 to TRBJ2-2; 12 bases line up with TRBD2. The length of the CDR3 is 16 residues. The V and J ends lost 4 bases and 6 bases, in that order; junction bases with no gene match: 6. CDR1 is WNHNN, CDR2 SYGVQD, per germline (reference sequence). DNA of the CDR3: TGCGCCAGCAGTGGACTAGCGGGAGAGATGGCCGGGGAGCTGTTTTTT. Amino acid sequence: CASSGLAGEMAGELFF.

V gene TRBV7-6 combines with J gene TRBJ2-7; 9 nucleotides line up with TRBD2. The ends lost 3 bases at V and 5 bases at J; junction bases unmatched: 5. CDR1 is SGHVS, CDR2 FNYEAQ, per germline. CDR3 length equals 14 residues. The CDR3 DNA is TGTGCCAGCAGCTTCTTAGCGGGAGCTGACGAGCAGTACTTC. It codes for CASSFLAGADEQYF.

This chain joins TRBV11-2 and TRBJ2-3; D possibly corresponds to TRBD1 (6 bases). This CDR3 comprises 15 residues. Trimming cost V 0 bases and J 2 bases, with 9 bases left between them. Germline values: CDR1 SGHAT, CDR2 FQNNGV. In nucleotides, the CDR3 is TGTGCCAGCAGCTTAGACAGGGGTTTCACAGATACGCAGTATTTT. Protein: CASSLDRGFTDTQYF.

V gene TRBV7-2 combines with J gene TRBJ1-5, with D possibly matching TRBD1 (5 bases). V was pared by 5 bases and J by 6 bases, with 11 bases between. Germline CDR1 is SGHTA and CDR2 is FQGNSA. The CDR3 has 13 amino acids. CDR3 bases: TGTGCCAGCAGCCCCTACCAGGGTCAGCCCCAGCATTTT. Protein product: CASSPYQGQPQHF.

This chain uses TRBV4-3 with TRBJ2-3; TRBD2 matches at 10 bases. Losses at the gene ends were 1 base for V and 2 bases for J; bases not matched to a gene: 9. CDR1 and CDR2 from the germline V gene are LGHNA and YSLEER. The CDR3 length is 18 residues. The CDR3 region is CASSQALLAGVFTDTQYF. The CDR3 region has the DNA TGCGCCAGCAGCCAAGCCCTCCTAGCGGGGGTTTTCACAGATACGCAGTATTTT.

The CDR3: CSVIGQGAGQPQHF. CDR3 DNA: TGCAGCGTTATTGGACAGGGGGCAGGTCAGCCCCAGCATTTT. The chain recombines TRBV29-1 with TRBJ1-5, with TRBD1 matching over 11 bases. CDR1 SQVTM and CDR2 ANQGSEA come from the germline V gene. V shed 5 bases and J 6 bases; nucleotides not matched to a gene: 6. This CDR3 is built from 14 residues.

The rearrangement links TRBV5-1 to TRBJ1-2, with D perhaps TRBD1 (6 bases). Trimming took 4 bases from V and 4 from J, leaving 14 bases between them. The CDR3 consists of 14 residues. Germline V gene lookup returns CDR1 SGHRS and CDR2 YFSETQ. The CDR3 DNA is TGCGCCAGCAGCCAGGCAGGGGTCGGCTATGGCTACACCTTC. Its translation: CASSQAGVGYGYTF. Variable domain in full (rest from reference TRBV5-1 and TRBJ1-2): KAGVTQTPRYLIKTRGQQVTLSCSPISGHRSVSWYQQTPGQGLQFLFEYFSETQRNKGNFPGRFSGRQFSNSRSEMNVSTLELGDSALYLCASSQAGVGYGYTFGSGTRLTVV.

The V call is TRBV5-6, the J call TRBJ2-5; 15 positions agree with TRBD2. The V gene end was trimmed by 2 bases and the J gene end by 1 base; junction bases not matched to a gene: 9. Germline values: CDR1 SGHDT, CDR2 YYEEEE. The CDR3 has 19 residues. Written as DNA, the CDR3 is TGTGCCAGCAGCTTTGGACTAGCGGGAGGGGAGCGACTCCAAGAGACCCAGTACTTC. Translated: CASSFGLAGGERLQETQYF.

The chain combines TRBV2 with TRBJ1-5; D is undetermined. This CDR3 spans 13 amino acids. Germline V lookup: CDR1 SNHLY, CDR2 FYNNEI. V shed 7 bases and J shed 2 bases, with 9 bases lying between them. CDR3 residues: CASTVDGNQPQHF. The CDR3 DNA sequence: TGTGCCAGCACCGTAGACGGCAATCAGCCCCAGCATTTT.

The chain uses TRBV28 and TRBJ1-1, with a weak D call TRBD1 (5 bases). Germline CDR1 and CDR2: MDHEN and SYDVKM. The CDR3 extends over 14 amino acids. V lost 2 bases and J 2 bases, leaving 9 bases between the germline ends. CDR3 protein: CASSLPGANTEAFF. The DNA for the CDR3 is TGTGCCAGCAGTTTACCCGGGGCTAACACTGAAGCTTTCTTT.

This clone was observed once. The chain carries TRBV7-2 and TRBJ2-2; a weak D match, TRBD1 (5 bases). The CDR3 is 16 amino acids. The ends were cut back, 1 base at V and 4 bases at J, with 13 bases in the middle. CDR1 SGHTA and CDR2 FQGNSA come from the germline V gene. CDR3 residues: CASSLVSGRLTGELFF. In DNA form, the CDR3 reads TGTGCCAGCAGCTTAGTTTCAGGGCGACTCACCGGGGAGCTGTTTTTT.

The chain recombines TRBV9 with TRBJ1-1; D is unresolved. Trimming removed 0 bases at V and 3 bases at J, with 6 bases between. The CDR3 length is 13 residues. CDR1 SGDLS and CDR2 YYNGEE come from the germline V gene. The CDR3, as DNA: TGTGCCAGCAGCGTAGGGGTTTACACTGAAGCTTTCTTT. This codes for CASSVGVYTEAFF.

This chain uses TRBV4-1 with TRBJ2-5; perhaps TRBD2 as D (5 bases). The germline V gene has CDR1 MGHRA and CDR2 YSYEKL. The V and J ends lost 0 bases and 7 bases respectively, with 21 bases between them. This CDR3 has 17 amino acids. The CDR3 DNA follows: TGCGCCAGCAGCCAAGAGAGGGCGGAGATCATCACTTCGACCCAGTACTTC. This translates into CASSQERAEIITSTQYF.

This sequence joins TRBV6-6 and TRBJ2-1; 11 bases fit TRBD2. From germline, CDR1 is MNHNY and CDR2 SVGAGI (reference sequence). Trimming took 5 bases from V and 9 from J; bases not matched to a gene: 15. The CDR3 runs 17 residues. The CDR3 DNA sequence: TGTGCCAGCAGTCCTCATCCGGGACTAGCGGACACGACTGAGCAGTTCTTC. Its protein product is CASSPHPGLADTTEQFF.

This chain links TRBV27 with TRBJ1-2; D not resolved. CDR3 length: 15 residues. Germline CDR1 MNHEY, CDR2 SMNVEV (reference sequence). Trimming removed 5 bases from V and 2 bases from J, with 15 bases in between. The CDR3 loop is CASSPNRAGNYGYTF. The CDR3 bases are TGTGCCAGCAGTCCCAATCGCGCCGGGAACTATGGCTACACCTTC.

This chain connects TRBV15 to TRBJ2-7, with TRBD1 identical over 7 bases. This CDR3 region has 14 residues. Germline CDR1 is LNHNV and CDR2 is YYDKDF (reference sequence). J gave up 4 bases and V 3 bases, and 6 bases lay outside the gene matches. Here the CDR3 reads CATSSRDSRYEQYF. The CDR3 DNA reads TGTGCCACCAGCAGCCGGGACAGCCGATACGAGCAGTACTTC.

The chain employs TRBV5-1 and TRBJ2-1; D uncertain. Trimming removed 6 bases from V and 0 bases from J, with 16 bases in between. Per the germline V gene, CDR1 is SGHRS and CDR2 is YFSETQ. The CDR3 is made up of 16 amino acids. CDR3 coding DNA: TGCGCCAGCATGCGGTCTCTCGACCCCTCCTACAATGAGCAGTTCTTC. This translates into CASMRSLDPSYNEQFF.

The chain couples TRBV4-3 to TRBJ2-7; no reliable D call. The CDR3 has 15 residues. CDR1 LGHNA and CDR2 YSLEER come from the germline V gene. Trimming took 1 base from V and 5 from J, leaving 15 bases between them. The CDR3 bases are TGCGCCAGCAGCCAAGGGGCCTCGGGTTTACACGAGCAGTACTTC. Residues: CASSQGASGLHEQYF.

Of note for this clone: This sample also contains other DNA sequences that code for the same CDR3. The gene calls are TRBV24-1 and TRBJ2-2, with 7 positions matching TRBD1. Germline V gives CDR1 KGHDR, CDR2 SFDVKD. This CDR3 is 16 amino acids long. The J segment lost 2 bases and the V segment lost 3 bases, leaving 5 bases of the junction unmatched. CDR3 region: CATSDETGSNTGELFF. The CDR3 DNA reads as TGTGCCACCAGTGATGAGACAGGGTCCAACACCGGGGAGCTGTTTTTT.